These 23 T cell receptor beta chains originate from one sample sequenced in a study of blood T cell repertoires in COVID-19. Profiling relied on immunoSEQ multiplex PCR, and the TCRdb table lists in-frame clones only, not all of them. Here the sample spans about 210,000 clones, around 90% being singletons. Sample: peripheral blood. Receptor source: a man younger than 45 with acute or convalescent COVID-19.

CDR3 nucleotide sequence: TGTGCCAGCAGCGTAGGGGACAGGGGTTCTCCCCAGTATTTT. This gives the protein CASSVGDRGSPQYF. The chain has TRBV9 and TRBJ2-3; 10 bases are a match to TRBD1. The trim removed 0 bases at V and 12 bases at J, leaving 7 bases unmatched. This CDR3 region has 14 residues. Germline lookup yields CDR1 SGDLS and CDR2 YYNGEE.

The gene calls are TRBV7-9 and TRBJ1-3; D may be TRBD1 (5 bases). V was pared by 5 bases and J by 3 bases, with 11 bases between. This CDR3 spans 14 amino acids. The V gene's germline CDR1 is SEHNR and CDR2 FQNEAQ (reference sequence). The CDR3 DNA sequence: TGTGCCAGCAGCCCGCTGGGGCGTGGAAACACCATATATTTT. This gives the protein CASSPLGRGNTIYF.

The V gene is TRBV11-2, the J gene TRBJ2-6, with TRBD2 identical over 9 bases. Germline-derived CDR1 and CDR2 are SGHAT and FQNNGV. With V trimmed by 5 bases and J by 0 bases, 5 bases remained unmatched. This CDR3 has 17 amino acids. The CDR3 loop reads CASSDGGGASGANVLTF. CDR3 sequence (DNA): TGTGCCAGCAGCGACGGCGGGGGGGCCTCTGGGGCCAACGTCCTGACTTTC.

This clone turned up a few times. The chain couples TRBV5-6 to TRBJ2-6; tentative D call: TRBD1 (6 bases). Germline CDR1 and CDR2: SGHDT and YYEEEE. V lost 1 base to trimming and J lost 0 bases, with 11 bases between them. There are 17 residues in the CDR3. CDR3 sequence: CASSLPGVSSGANVLTF. The CDR3 nucleotides read TGTGCCAGCAGCTTGCCAGGGGTGAGCTCTGGGGCCAACGTCCTGACTTTC.

The J gene is TRBJ1-3, the V gene TRBV28; no definite D call. Trimming shortened V by 3 bases and J by 2 bases, and 8 bases separated the two germline ends. Germline values: CDR1 MDHEN, CDR2 SYDVKM. This CDR3 has 14 residues. This CDR3 reads CASSFPDPGNTIYF. The CDR3 nucleotides are TGTGCCAGCAGTTTCCCAGATCCTGGAAACACCATATATTTT.

The chain carries TRBV7-9 and TRBJ1-4; D is unresolved. CDR1 is SEHNR, CDR2 FQNEAQ, per germline (reference sequence). V was trimmed by 0 bases and J by 0 bases, leaving 8 bases between them. The CDR3 is 16 residues long. CDR3 loop: CASSLAITATNEKLFF. The CDR3 DNA follows: TGTGCCAGCAGCTTAGCGATAACAGCAACTAATGAAAAACTGTTTTTT.

This chain joins TRBV10-3 and TRBJ1-4, with D possibly matching TRBD1 (5 bases). Germline CDR1 is ENHRY and CDR2 is SYGVKD. The CDR3 has 14 residues. Between the trimmed V and J ends, which lost 5 bases and 6 bases, there was a span of 13 bases. The CDR3 loop is CAISQDKFDEKLFF. CDR3 sequence (DNA): TGTGCCATCAGTCAGGACAAGTTCGATGAAAAACTGTTTTTT.

The chain combines TRBV19 with TRBJ2-2; a possible D gene is TRBD2 (5 bases). This CDR3 comprises 15 residues. V was clipped by 7 bases and J by 0 bases, with 12 bases between them. Germline values: CDR1 LNHDA, CDR2 SQIVND (reference sequence). The CDR3 sequence is CASTKRLTNTGELFF. The DNA of the CDR3 is TGTGCCAGTACCAAGCGGCTAACGAACACCGGGGAGCTGTTTTTT.

The V and J genes are TRBV15 and TRBJ1-5; D remains unclear. V was clipped by 0 bases and J by 5 bases, with 5 bases between them. CDR3 length: 13 residues. Germline V gives CDR1 LNHNV, CDR2 YYDKDF (reference sequence). The CDR3 reads CATSRDPDQPQHF. The CDR3 DNA reads TGTGCCACCAGCAGAGACCCAGATCAGCCCCAGCATTTT.

The rearrangement links TRBV5-4 to TRBJ2-3; 7 nucleotides line up with TRBD1. J gave up 5 bases and V 4 bases, and 10 bases lay outside the gene matches. The CDR3 contains 15 residues. Germline-derived CDR1 and CDR2 are SGHNT and YYREEE (reference sequence). CDR3 amino acids: CASSPQGRSGDTQYF. CDR3 bases: TGTGCCAGCAGCCCACAGGGGCGGAGTGGAGATACGCAGTATTTT.

The chain has TRBV6-4 and TRBJ2-6; no reliable D call. The germline CDR1 and CDR2 sequences are MRHNA and SNTAGT. V lost 5 bases and J 0 bases, leaving 14 bases between the germline ends. The CDR3 loop spans 17 amino acids. The CDR3 sequence is CASSLFPSRSGANVLTF. DNA of the CDR3: TGTGCCAGCAGTCTGTTCCCAAGCCGCTCTGGGGCCAACGTCCTGACTTTC.

This chain connects TRBV7-9 to TRBJ1-1; the D gene is possibly TRBD1 (6 bases). Germline V lookup: CDR1 SEHNR, CDR2 FQNEAQ (reference sequence). The ends were cut back, 5 bases at V and 3 bases at J, with 13 bases in the middle. The CDR3 runs 14 residues. CDR3 sequence: CASSLTGSYTEAFF. DNA for the CDR3: TGTGCCAGCAGCCTGACAGGTAGCTACACTGAAGCTTTCTTT.

The rearrangement uses TRBV15 and TRBJ2-6; D possibly corresponds to TRBD2 (5 bases). Between the trimmed V and J ends, which lost 2 bases and 0 bases, there was a span of 20 bases. Germline assignment: CDR1 LNHNV and CDR2 YYDKDF (reference sequence). The CDR3 runs 20 residues. The CDR3 protein is CATSRSPLIPAGSGANVLTF. The CDR3 region has the DNA TGTGCCACCAGCAGATCCCCGTTAATCCCGGCGGGCTCTGGGGCCAACGTCCTGACTTTC.

This chain uses TRBV7-8 with TRBJ1-2; D might be TRBD1 (5 bases). Looked up from germline, CDR1 is SGHVS and CDR2 is FQNEAQ. The CDR3 is 13 amino acids. The V end lost 3 bases, the J end lost 3 bases, and 8 bases lay between the germline ends. The CDR3 here is CASSFRRDYGYTF. The DNA for the CDR3 is TGTGCCAGCAGCTTCCGCAGGGACTATGGCTACACCTTC.

This chain uses TRBV24-1 with TRBJ2-1; 10 positions agree with TRBD2. The length of the CDR3 is 16 residues. CDR1 KGHDR and CDR2 SFDVKD come from the germline V gene. J lost 3 bases, V lost 3 bases, and 4 bases had no gene match. The chain's CDR3 is CATSDSGRAYYNEQFF. The CDR3, as DNA: TGTGCCACCAGTGATAGCGGGAGGGCTTACTACAATGAGCAGTTCTTC.

This clone showed up just once. The V call is TRBV4-2, the J call TRBJ1-5; D unclear. V was cut by 1 base and J by 5 bases, with 12 bases left in between. CDR1 is LGHNA, CDR2 YNFKEQ, per germline. The CDR3 covers 15 residues. CDR3 in amino acids: CASSQGYQADQPQHF. The CDR3 DNA reads TGTGCCAGCAGCCAAGGCTACCAAGCTGATCAGCCCCAGCATTTT.

The rearrangement joins TRBV7-9 to TRBJ2-5; 9 bases align to TRBD2. Germline V gene sequence: CDR1 SEHNR, CDR2 FQNEAQ (reference sequence). This CDR3 has 14 amino acids. V was clipped by 6 bases and J by 5 bases; unmatched bases: 7. The CDR3 protein is CASRSSGRSETQYF. The CDR3 DNA is TGTGCCAGCAGATCCAGCGGGAGGTCGGAGACCCAGTACTTC.

The chain has TRBV6-6 and TRBJ1-2; 9 positions match TRBD1. With 3 bases clipped from V and 3 bases from J, the junction kept 5 bases outside the gene matches. There are 15 residues in the CDR3. Germline loops: CDR1 MNHNY, CDR2 SVGAGI (reference sequence). The chain's CDR3 is CASSYRQGVDYGYTF. CDR3 DNA: TGTGCCAGCAGTTATCGACAGGGGGTGGACTATGGCTACACCTTC.

This clone is medium-sized in the sample. The genes are TRBV6-2 or TRBV6-3 and TRBJ2-3; TRBD2 matches 8 bases. From germline, CDR1 is MNHEY and CDR2 SVGEGT. The CDR3 loop spans 14 amino acids. The junction had 2 bases not matched to a gene; V was cut back by 2 bases and J by 4 bases. The CDR3 DNA reads TGTGCCAGCAGTTACAGCGGGAGCCCAGATACGCAGTATTTT. Translating gives CASSYSGSPDTQYF.

This rearrangement joins TRBV11-2 to TRBJ2-7; 11 nucleotides agree with TRBD2. Trimming cost V 1 base and J 2 bases; bases outside gene matches: 10. The CDR3 loop spans 18 amino acids. CDR1 and CDR2 from the germline V gene are SGHAT and FQNNGV. The CDR3 protein is CASSLVGTSGQLTYEQYF. The CDR3 DNA is TGTGCCAGCAGCTTAGTCGGGACTAGCGGACAATTGACCTACGAGCAGTACTTC.

The gene calls are TRBV7-8 and TRBJ2-1; 10 positions match TRBD2. The CDR3 loop spans 17 amino acids. In germline, CDR1 is SGHVS, CDR2 FQNEAQ. With V trimmed by 1 base and J by 7 bases, 10 bases remained unmatched. The CDR3, as DNA: TGTGCCAGCAGCTTAGATTATCGGCTAGCGGGAGATAATGAGCAGTTCTTC. The encoded protein is CASSLDYRLAGDNEQFF.

The genes are TRBV7-9 and TRBJ1-2, with D perhaps TRBD1 (6 bases). Trimming shortened V by 4 bases and J by 3 bases, and 15 bases separated the two germline ends. The length of the CDR3 is 15 residues. From germline, CDR1 is SEHNR and CDR2 FQNEAQ (reference sequence). The CDR3 is CASSSTGWTDYGYTF. CDR3 coding DNA: TGTGCCAGCAGCTCAACAGGGTGGACGGACTATGGCTACACCTTC.

The V and J genes are TRBV11-2 and TRBJ2-2, with D maybe TRBD2 (6 bases). The V end lost 5 bases, the J end lost 1 base, and 11 bases lay between the germline ends. This CDR3 has 15 amino acids. Germline lookup yields CDR1 SGHAT and CDR2 FQNNGV. The CDR3 DNA follows: TGTGCCAGCAGCGAGGGGACTGTGAACACCGGGGAGCTGTTTTTT. As protein: CASSEGTVNTGELFF.